This T cell receptor beta chain is drawn from a study of breast tumors, draining lymph nodes, adjacent tissues. This CDR3 has 15 amino acids. Germline V gene sequence: CDR1 MNHEY, CDR2 SVGAGI. V was trimmed by 4 bases and J by 2 bases, leaving 11 bases between them. Via MiXCR, TCRdb re-called the multiplex PCR reads, giving one row per CDR3 protein. The table shows 180,000 or so distinct CDR3 sequences, with more than 25% occurring only once. The lymph nodes were axillary draining lymph nodes from breast cancer patients. The sample holds many counts of this clonotype. This clonotype was sampled from a female donor with breast cancer. Some clones in this sample may be carry-over from other donors' samples. This sequence joins TRBV6-5 and TRBJ2-2; D is unresolved. Sequencing used axillary lymph node tissue. This chain's CDR3 is CASSSSVRNTGELFF. The CDR3 DNA is TGTGCCAGCAGTTCGTCGGTTAGAAACACCGGGGAGCTGTTTTTT.